The entry below describes one T cell receptor beta chain. Its antigen is unidentified. This entry comes from a study of persistence of HIV-infected CD4 T cells. At the level of the study: Two participants gave one leukapheresis sample; others gave up to roughly 180 mL blood repeatedly.

This was the immunoSEQ version 4 assay in survey mode. Each sample used up to 1 ug genomic DNA diluted to 8.5 to 10 ng/uL. Clones were read by immunoSEQ multiplex PCR, and TCRdb kept only the in-frame ones, dropping some. Of 35,000 to 45,000 clones listed, around 90% were seen once; the top ten hold about 1.3%. Cells were stimulated nonspecifically with anti-CD3/anti-CD28 magnetic beads. Responding CD4+ T cells were sorted by upregulation of both CD40 ligand and CD69. Donors had CD4+ T cell counts above 400 cells/uL and were CMV-seropositive. CD8-depleted PBMCs were stimulated less than 20 hours with anti-CD28/CD49d costimulation, CD40-blocking antibody and enfuvirtide. In germline, CDR1 is DFQATT, CDR2 SNEGSKA (reference sequence). The V and J ends lost 2 bases and 6 bases respectively, with 7 bases between them. The CDR3 is made up of 11 amino acids.

The sequencing used CD4+ T cells sorted from PBMCs after approximately 18-hour stimulation, collected from a patient who received antiretroviral therapy. This receptor was obtained from an adult man with HIV who was CMV-seropositive. The V call is TRBV20-1, the J call TRBJ1-1; D uncertain. CDR3 amino acids: CSARPLAEAFF. Written as DNA, the CDR3 is TGCAGTGCTAGACCCCTCGCTGAAGCTTTCTTT.